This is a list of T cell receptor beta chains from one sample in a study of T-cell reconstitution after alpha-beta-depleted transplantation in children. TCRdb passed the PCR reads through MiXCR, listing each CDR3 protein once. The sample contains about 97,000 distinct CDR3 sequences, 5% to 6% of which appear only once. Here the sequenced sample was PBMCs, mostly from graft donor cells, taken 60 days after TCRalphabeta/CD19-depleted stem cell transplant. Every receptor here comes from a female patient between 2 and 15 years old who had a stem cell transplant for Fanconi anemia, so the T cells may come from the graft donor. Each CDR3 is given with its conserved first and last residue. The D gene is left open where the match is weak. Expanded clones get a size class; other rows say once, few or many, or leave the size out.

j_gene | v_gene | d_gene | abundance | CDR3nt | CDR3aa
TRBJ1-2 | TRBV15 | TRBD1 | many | TGTGCCACCAGCCCAAATCCCGGGACAGAGTTTAACTATGGCTACACCTTC | CATSPNPGTEFNYGYTF
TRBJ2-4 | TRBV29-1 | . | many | TGCAGCGTTGATGGAGTCCCAGGGGCCAAAAACATTCAGTACTTC | CSVDGVPGAKNIQYF
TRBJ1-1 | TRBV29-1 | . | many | TGCAGCGTTGCCAAATCGAGGAACACTGAAGCTTTCTTT | CSVAKSRNTEAFF
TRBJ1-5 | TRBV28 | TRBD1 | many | TGTGCCAGCATCTTTCCAGGGGGGGGTCAGCCCCAGCATTTT | CASIFPGGGQPQHF
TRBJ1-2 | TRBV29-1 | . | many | TGCAGCGTTGGAGCTAACTATGGCTACACCTTC | CSVGANYGYTF
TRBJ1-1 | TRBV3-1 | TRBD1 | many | TGTGCCAGCAGCCGGACAGGGAACACTGAAGCTTTCTTT | CASSRTGNTEAFF
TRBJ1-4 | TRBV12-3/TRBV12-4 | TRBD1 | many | TGTGCCAGCAACACGGGACAGACTAATGAAAAACTGTTTTTT | CASNTGQTNEKLFF
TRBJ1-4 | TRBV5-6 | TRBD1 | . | TGTGCCAGCAGCCGGTACCGGGACAGTGACGAAAAACTGTTTTTT | CASSRYRDSDEKLFF
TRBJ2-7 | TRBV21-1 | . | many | TGTGCCAGCAGCAAGGGACAGGGTGGATACGAGCAGTACTTC | CASSKGQGGYEQYF
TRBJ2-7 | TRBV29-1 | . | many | TGCAGCGTTGAAACAGCCGCCTCTTCCTCCTACGAGCAGTACTTC | CSVETAASSSYEQYF
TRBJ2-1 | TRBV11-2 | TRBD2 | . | TGTGCCAGCAGCCCCCGCGGGAGCGGGGGGCCCTTGATTGGTAATGAGCAGTTCTTC | CASSPRGSGGPLIGNEQFF
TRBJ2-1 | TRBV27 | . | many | TGTGCCAGCAGTTTACTGTTTGAGGTTGAGCAGTTCTTC | CASSLLFEVEQFF
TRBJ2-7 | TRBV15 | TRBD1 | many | TGTGCCACCAGCAGAGTCATCGGGACAGGGGGAGTCTACGAGCAGTACTTC | CATSRVIGTGGVYEQYF
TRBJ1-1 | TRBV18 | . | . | TGTGCCAGCTCTCCCCTAAGAGGGAAGGGGTTGGACACTGAAGCTTTCTTT | CASSPLRGKGLDTEAFF
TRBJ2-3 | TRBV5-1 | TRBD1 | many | TGCGCCAGCAGACCTCGACAGGGGGAATCGGATACGCAGTATTTT | CASRPRQGESDTQYF
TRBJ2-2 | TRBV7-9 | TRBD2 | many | TGTGCCAGCAGCTTTGCGGGAGGGAACACCGGGGAGCTGTTTTTT | CASSFAGGNTGELFF
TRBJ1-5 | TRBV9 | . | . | TGTGCCAGCAGCGTAGATCAGGGGAATCGTAGCAATCAGCCCCAGCATTTT | CASSVDQGNRSNQPQHF
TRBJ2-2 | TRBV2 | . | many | TGTGCCAGCAGTGTCGTAGTCTCCGGGGAGCTGTTTTTT | CASSVVVSGELFF
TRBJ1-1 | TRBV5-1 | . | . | TGCGCCAGCAGCTTGTCTGCCAAAGCGGACACTGAAGCTTTCTTT | CASSLSAKADTEAFF
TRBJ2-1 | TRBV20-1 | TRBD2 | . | TGCAGTGCCGACAGGACTAGCGGGGGTATAGCGGAGCAGTTCTTC | CSADRTSGGIAEQFF
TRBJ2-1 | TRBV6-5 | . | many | TGTGCCAGCAATACGGGTGGCAATGAGCAGTTCTTC | CASNTGGNEQFF
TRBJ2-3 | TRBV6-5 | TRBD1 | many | TGTGCCAGCAGTTACTCTGGACAGGGAACAGATACGCAGTATTTT | CASSYSGQGTDTQYF
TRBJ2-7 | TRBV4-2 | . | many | TGTGCCAGCAGCCAAGATTCCAGGGGAACAAAGGCCTACGAGCAGTACTTC | CASSQDSRGTKAYEQYF
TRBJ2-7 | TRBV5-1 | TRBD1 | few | TGCGCCAGCAGCTTGGGGGGACAGGCCTACGAGCAGTACTTC | CASSLGGQAYEQYF
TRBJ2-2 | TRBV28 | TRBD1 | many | TGTGCCAGCGCTACCGGACAGGGGGACACCGGGGAGCTGTTTTTT | CASATGQGDTGELFF
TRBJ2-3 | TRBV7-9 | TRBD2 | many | TGTGCCAGCAGCTTGACTAGCGGGGGTAGGGATACGCAGTATTTT | CASSLTSGGRDTQYF
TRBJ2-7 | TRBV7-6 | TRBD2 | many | TGTGCCAGCAGCTTAGCTAGCGGGAGTGTCGACGAGCAGTACTTC | CASSLASGSVDEQYF
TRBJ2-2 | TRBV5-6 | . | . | TGTGCCAGCAGCCCGGCAGGACCCTACGCGAACACCGGGGAGCTGTTTTTT | CASSPAGPYANTGELFF
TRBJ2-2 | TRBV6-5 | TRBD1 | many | TGTGCCAGCAGCCCAAATCGGGACAGGGGTTTAACCGGGGAGCTGTTTTTT | CASSPNRDRGLTGELFF
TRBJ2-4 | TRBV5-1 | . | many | TGCGCCAGCAGCTCTCAGACTAGGGCCAAAAACATTCAGTACTTC | CASSSQTRAKNIQYF
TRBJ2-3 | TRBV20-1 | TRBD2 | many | TGCAGTGCTAGGCTTAGTGGGCGGGGGGCTTTCACAGATACGCAGTATTTT | CSARLSGRGAFTDTQYF
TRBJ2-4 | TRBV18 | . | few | TGTGCCAGCTCACCACCGAGGATCAAAAACATTCAGTACTTC | CASSPPRIKNIQYF
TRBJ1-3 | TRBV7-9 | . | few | TGTGCCAGCAGCCAGCTTAATGCGGCGGGAAACACCATATATTTT | CASSQLNAAGNTIYF
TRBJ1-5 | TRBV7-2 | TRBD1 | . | TGTGCCAGCAGCACCGGACAGGGGGGCAATCAGCCCCAGCATTTT | CASSTGQGGNQPQHF
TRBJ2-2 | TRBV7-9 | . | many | TGTGCCAGCAGCTCGCTCCAGGGGAGAACCGGGGAGCTGTTTTTT | CASSSLQGRTGELFF
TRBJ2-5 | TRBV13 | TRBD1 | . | TGTGCCAGCAGCTTTCGAGCCGGGACAGGCGGAGAAGAGACCCAGTACTTC | CASSFRAGTGGEETQYF
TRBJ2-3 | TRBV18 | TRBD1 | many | TGTGCCAGCTCACAAACGACAGGGGTTGTGTCCACAGATACGCAGTATTTT | CASSQTTGVVSTDTQYF
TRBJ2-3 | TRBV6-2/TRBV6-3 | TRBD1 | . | TGTGCCAGCAGTTACTCGATTCCCCCGGACAGGGGGCTCATTTTAGCAGATACGCAGTATTTT | CASSYSIPPDRGLILADTQYF
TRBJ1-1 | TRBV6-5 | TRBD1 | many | TGTGCCAGCAGCCGGCAGGGGGCAAACACTGAAGCTTTCTTT | CASSRQGANTEAFF
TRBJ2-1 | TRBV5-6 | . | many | TGTGCCAGCAGCTTTGTACTAGTCAATGAGCAGTTCTTC | CASSFVLVNEQFF
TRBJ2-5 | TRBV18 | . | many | TGTGCCAGCTCACCACCGACAGGAGAGACCCAGTACTTC | CASSPPTGETQYF
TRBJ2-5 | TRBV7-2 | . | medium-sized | TGTGCCAGCAGCTTAGAGCCAACCCAAGAGACCCAGTACTTC | CASSLEPTQETQYF
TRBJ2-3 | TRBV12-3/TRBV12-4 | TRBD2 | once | TGTACCAGCTGTTCAACTAGCGGGAGGATCATAAGCACAGATACGCAGTATTTT | CTSCSTSGRIISTDTQYF
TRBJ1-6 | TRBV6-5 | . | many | TGTGCCAGCATAGGGAGGTTAGGTTCACCCCTCCACTTT | CASIGRLGSPLHF
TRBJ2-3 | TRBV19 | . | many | TGTGCCAGTAGTTCGGCAGATACGCAGTATTTT | CASSSADTQYF
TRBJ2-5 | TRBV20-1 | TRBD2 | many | TGCAGTGCTAGCCCTCCTAGCGGGTTCCAAGAGACCCAGTACTTC | CSASPPSGFQETQYF
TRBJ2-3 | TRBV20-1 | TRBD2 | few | TGCAGTTCGCGACTAGCGGGAGATTATACGCAGTATTTT | CSSRLAGDYTQYF
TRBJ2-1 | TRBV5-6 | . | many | TGTGCCAGCAGCTTGTTATTCGGCGGGGGCACCTACAATGAGCAGTTCTTC | CASSLLFGGGTYNEQFF
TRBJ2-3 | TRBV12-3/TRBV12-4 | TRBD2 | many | TGTGCCAGCAGTTTAGTAGCGGGGGGCGTTTCAGATACGCAGTATTTT | CASSLVAGGVSDTQYF
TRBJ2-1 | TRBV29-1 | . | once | TGCAGCCTCGTAGAGCGCGCAGGGGAGCAGATCTTC | CSLVERAGEQIF